These T cell receptor beta chains were read from a single sample in a study of shared clonotypes between healthy human individuals. Sequenced by immunoSEQ multiplex PCR; TCRdb stores in-frame clones only, minus some. The sample records some 1.4 million clones, 95% to 97% being singletons. Sequencing was done on a sample of naive CD4+ T cells sorted from blood. The source of these receptors is a man aged 30 to 45 in good health. CDR3s include the opening cysteine and the closing phenylalanine or tryptophan. Fields, in order: clone size, D gene, CDR3 length, V gene, J gene, CDR3 DNA, CDR3 protein. The D gene is left open where the match is weak. A row's size may be missing; if present it is once, few, many or a size class.

clone_size: .
d_call: .
cdr3_length: 14
v_call: TRBV15
j_call: TRBJ1-2
cdr3_nt: TGTGCCACCAGCAGAGAGGACGCTGGAGGTGGCTACACCTTC
cdr3_aa: CATSREDAGGGYTF

clone_size: .
d_call: .
cdr3_length: 16
v_call: TRBV9
j_call: TRBJ1-3
cdr3_nt: TGTGCCAGCAGCGTAGAAGGCAGTAGCTCTGGAAACACCATATATTTT
cdr3_aa: CASSVEGSSSGNTIYF

clone_size: .
d_call: .
cdr3_length: 19
v_call: TRBV2
j_call: TRBJ2-7
cdr3_nt: TGTGCCAGCAGTGAAGAGTGGGGGGCACAGGGTCGTTTGATGTACGAGCAGTACTTC
cdr3_aa: CASSEEWGAQGRLMYEQYF

clone_size: once
d_call: .
cdr3_length: 15
v_call: TRBV6-1
j_call: TRBJ2-7
cdr3_nt: TGTGCCAGCAGGGCTACCGGGACACTTACCTACGAGCAGTACTTC
cdr3_aa: CASRATGTLTYEQYF

clone_size: .
d_call: .
cdr3_length: 16
v_call: TRBV4-1
j_call: TRBJ1-2
cdr3_nt: TGCGCCAGCAGCCAAGATAATTGGGGGGCCCCCTATGGCTACACCTTC
cdr3_aa: CASSQDNWGAPYGYTF

clone_size: .
d_call: .
cdr3_length: 12
v_call: TRBV5-1
j_call: TRBJ1-2
cdr3_nt: TGCGCCAGCAGCTCGGGGAATGATGGCTACACCTTC
cdr3_aa: CASSSGNDGYTF

clone_size: .
d_call: .
cdr3_length: 14
v_call: TRBV11-2
j_call: TRBJ1-3
cdr3_nt: TGTGCCAGCAGCGTGACAGTCTCTGGAAACACCATATATTTT
cdr3_aa: CASSVTVSGNTIYF

clone_size: .
d_call: TRBD1
cdr3_length: 14
v_call: TRBV7-8
j_call: TRBJ2-7
cdr3_nt: TGTGCCAGCAGCCGGCCGACAGGGACCTACGAGCAGTACTTC
cdr3_aa: CASSRPTGTYEQYF

clone_size: once
d_call: TRBD2
cdr3_length: 14
v_call: TRBV4-2
j_call: TRBJ2-2
cdr3_nt: TGTGCCAGTACTAGCGGAACAAACACCGGGGAGCTGTTTTTT
cdr3_aa: CASTSGTNTGELFF

clone_size: .
d_call: .
cdr3_length: 11
v_call: TRBV19
j_call: TRBJ1-2
cdr3_nt: TGTGCCAGTAGTCTTGATCGGGGCTACACCTTC
cdr3_aa: CASSLDRGYTF

clone_size: .
d_call: .
cdr3_length: 11
v_call: TRBV29-1
j_call: TRBJ2-1
cdr3_nt: TGCAGCGTTAGAGCGGATGGTGAGCAGTTCTTC
cdr3_aa: CSVRADGEQFF

clone_size: .
d_call: .
cdr3_length: 12
v_call: TRBV29-1
j_call: TRBJ1-1
cdr3_nt: TGCAGCGTTGACAGGGCTGACACTGAAGCTTTCTTT
cdr3_aa: CSVDRADTEAFF

clone_size: .
d_call: TRBD2
cdr3_length: 15
v_call: TRBV19
j_call: TRBJ2-1
cdr3_nt: TGTGCCAGTAGTCGGGAGCGGGAATCCTACAATGAGCAGTTCTTC
cdr3_aa: CASSRERESYNEQFF

clone_size: .
d_call: .
cdr3_length: 15
v_call: TRBV7-9
j_call: TRBJ2-3
cdr3_nt: TGTGCCAGCAGCTTAGGGGGGAGGAAGCAAGATACGCAGTATTTT
cdr3_aa: CASSLGGRKQDTQYF

clone_size: .
d_call: TRBD1
cdr3_length: 18
v_call: TRBV9
j_call: TRBJ2-3
cdr3_nt: TGTGCCAGCAGCGTTCAGAAAGGACAGGCGACTAGCACAGATACGCAGTATTTT
cdr3_aa: CASSVQKGQATSTDTQYF

clone_size: .
d_call: TRBD1
cdr3_length: 14
v_call: TRBV4-3
j_call: TRBJ2-7
cdr3_nt: TGCGCCAGCAGCCAAGGAGGGGGCAACCACGAGCAGTACTTC
cdr3_aa: CASSQGGGNHEQYF

clone_size: .
d_call: .
cdr3_length: 12
v_call: TRBV11-3
j_call: TRBJ2-1
cdr3_nt: TGTGCCAGCAGCTCCGGCCACAGAGAGCAGTTCTTC
cdr3_aa: CASSSGHREQFF

clone_size: .
d_call: .
cdr3_length: 10
v_call: TRBV28
j_call: TRBJ1-1
cdr3_nt: TGTGCCACCAACAGGGTTGAAGCTTTCTTT
cdr3_aa: CATNRVEAFF

clone_size: .
d_call: .
cdr3_length: 14
v_call: TRBV2
j_call: TRBJ1-2
cdr3_nt: TGTGCCAGCAGGGCAAGACGGACGGATGATGGCTACACCTTC
cdr3_aa: CASRARRTDDGYTF

clone_size: .
d_call: .
cdr3_length: 14
v_call: TRBV6-5
j_call: TRBJ1-1
cdr3_nt: TGTGCCAGCAGTTACTCAGGGGAGTTAGGTGAAGCTTTCTTT
cdr3_aa: CASSYSGELGEAFF

clone_size: .
d_call: .
cdr3_length: 16
v_call: TRBV4-3
j_call: TRBJ2-6
cdr3_nt: TGCGCCAGCAGCCAAGAGACCCCGGGGGGGGCCAACGTCCTGACTTTC
cdr3_aa: CASSQETPGGANVLTF

clone_size: .
d_call: .
cdr3_length: 14
v_call: TRBV7-2
j_call: TRBJ2-7
cdr3_nt: TGTGCCAGCAGCTTAGGGCAGGGTTTATTCGAGCAGTACTTC
cdr3_aa: CASSLGQGLFEQYF

clone_size: once
d_call: TRBD2
cdr3_length: 15
v_call: TRBV19
j_call: TRBJ2-3
cdr3_nt: TGTGCCAGTAGTTCCCGGACTAGCGGACCAGATACGCAGTATTTT
cdr3_aa: CASSSRTSGPDTQYF

clone_size: once
d_call: TRBD1
cdr3_length: 17
v_call: TRBV15
j_call: TRBJ2-1
cdr3_nt: TGTGCCACCAGCGGACGGGCCGGGACAGGGTCTTTCAATGAGCAGTTCTTC
cdr3_aa: CATSGRAGTGSFNEQFF

clone_size: .
d_call: .
cdr3_length: 14
v_call: TRBV4-3
j_call: TRBJ2-1
cdr3_nt: TGCGCCAGCAGCCCGGACCCCTCGGCGGGGGAGCAGTTCTTC
cdr3_aa: CASSPDPSAGEQFF

clone_size: .
d_call: .
cdr3_length: 13
v_call: TRBV10-2
j_call: TRBJ1-2
cdr3_nt: TGCGCCAGCAGTGAGCGGGGGGCTGGTGGCTACACCTTC
cdr3_aa: CASSERGAGGYTF

clone_size: .
d_call: TRBD2
cdr3_length: 17
v_call: TRBV4-3
j_call: TRBJ2-3
cdr3_nt: TGCGCCAGCAGCCATCAGGGACTAGCGGGAGACACAGATACGCAGTATTTT
cdr3_aa: CASSHQGLAGDTDTQYF

clone_size: .
d_call: .
cdr3_length: 15
v_call: TRBV5-8
j_call: TRBJ2-1
cdr3_nt: TGTGCCAGCAGCGGAACAGGGTTGACGCGGGCTGAGCAGTTCTTC
cdr3_aa: CASSGTGLTRAEQFF

clone_size: .
d_call: TRBD2
cdr3_length: 17
v_call: TRBV5-1
j_call: TRBJ2-5
cdr3_nt: TGCGCCAGCAGCTACGGGACTAGCGGGAGTTCCCAAGAGACCCAGTACTTC
cdr3_aa: CASSYGTSGSSQETQYF

clone_size: .
d_call: .
cdr3_length: 15
v_call: TRBV7-9
j_call: TRBJ2-2
cdr3_nt: TGTGCCAGCAGCTCCGGGACAACCTACACCGGGGAGCTGTTTTTT
cdr3_aa: CASSSGTTYTGELFF

clone_size: .
d_call: .
cdr3_length: 11
v_call: TRBV12-5
j_call: TRBJ1-4
cdr3_nt: TGTGCTAGTGTCCTATTAGGGGGTGCGGCTTTT
cdr3_aa: CASVLLGGAAF

clone_size: .
d_call: TRBD1
cdr3_length: 17
v_call: TRBV7-8
j_call: TRBJ1-5
cdr3_nt: TGTGCCAGCAGCTCCGGGGGACAGGGGGCATGGGGTGGGCCCCAGCATTTT
cdr3_aa: CASSSGGQGAWGGPQHF

clone_size: .
d_call: .
cdr3_length: 12
v_call: TRBV10-3
j_call: TRBJ1-1
cdr3_nt: TGTGCCATCAGTTTGGGGGGCTCTGAAGCTTTCTTT
cdr3_aa: CAISLGGSEAFF

clone_size: .
d_call: .
cdr3_length: 15
v_call: TRBV7-9
j_call: TRBJ1-4
cdr3_nt: TGTGCCAGCAGCTTAGTGATAGGGCTGAAGGAAAAACTGTTTTTT
cdr3_aa: CASSLVIGLKEKLFF

clone_size: few
d_call: .
cdr3_length: 12
v_call: TRBV27
j_call: TRBJ2-7
cdr3_nt: TGTGCCAGCAGTTCCGGCTCCTACGAGCAGTACTTC
cdr3_aa: CASSSGSYEQYF